This TCR beta chain was recovered during a study of blood T cell repertoires in COVID-19. Study background: Italy, Spain and the United States were the sources of the convalescent and acute COVID-19 samples. Sample material is recorded as cDNA or gDNA derived from T cells, B-cell-depleted T cells, or PBMCs.

Germline CDR1 and CDR2: SGHTA and FQGNSA. The CDR3 has 16 residues. The ends were cut back, 5 bases at V and 0 bases at J, with 15 bases in the middle. Per the study methods: Cell counts per sample came from amplifying reference gene primers. TCRdb's table, derived via immunoSEQ multiplex PCR, lists solely in-frame clones and lacks some. That table gives V, J and clone size, and the DNA gave D and trimming. The profile covers approximately 99,000 clones, with less than 75% appearing a single time and roughly 2% taken by the ten largest. The receptor was derived from a woman between 40 and 50 years old with acute or convalescent COVID-19. The sample consisted of peripheral blood. The genes are TRBV7-2 and TRBJ2-3, with D perhaps matching TRBD1 (5 bases). The CDR3 region has the DNA TGTGCCAGCAGCGAAATGGGGCGAACTAGCACAGATACGCAGTATTTT. Translated: CASSEMGRTSTDTQYF. Full variable domain (rest looked up from reference TRBV7-2 and TRBJ2-3): GAGVSQSPSNKVTEKGKDVELRCDPISGHTALYWYRQSLGQGLEFLIYFQGNSAPDKSGLPSDRFSAERTGGSVSTLTIQRTQQEDSAVYLCASSEMGRTSTDTQYFGPGTRLTVL.